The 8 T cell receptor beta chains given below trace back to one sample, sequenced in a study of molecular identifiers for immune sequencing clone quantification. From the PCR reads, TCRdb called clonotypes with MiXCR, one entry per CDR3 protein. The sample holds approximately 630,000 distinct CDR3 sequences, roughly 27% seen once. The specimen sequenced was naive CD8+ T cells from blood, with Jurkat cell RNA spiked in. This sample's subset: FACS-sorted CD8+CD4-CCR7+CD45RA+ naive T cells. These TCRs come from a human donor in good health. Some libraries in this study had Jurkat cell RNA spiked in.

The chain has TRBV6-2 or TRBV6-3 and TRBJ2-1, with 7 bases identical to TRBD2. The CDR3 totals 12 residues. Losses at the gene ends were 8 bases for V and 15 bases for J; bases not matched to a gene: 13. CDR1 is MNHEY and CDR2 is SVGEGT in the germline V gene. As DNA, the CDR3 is TGTGCCAGCGGGGAGGGAGGGCCGGTCTTGTTCTTC. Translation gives CASGEGGPVLFF.

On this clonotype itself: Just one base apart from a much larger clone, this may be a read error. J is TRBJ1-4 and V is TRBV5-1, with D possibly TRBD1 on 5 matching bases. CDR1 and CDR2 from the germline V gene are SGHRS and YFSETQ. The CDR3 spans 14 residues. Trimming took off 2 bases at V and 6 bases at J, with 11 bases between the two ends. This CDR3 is CASSFDGADEKLFF. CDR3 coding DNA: TGCGCCAGCAGCTTTGACGGGGCGGATGAAAAACTGTTTTTT.

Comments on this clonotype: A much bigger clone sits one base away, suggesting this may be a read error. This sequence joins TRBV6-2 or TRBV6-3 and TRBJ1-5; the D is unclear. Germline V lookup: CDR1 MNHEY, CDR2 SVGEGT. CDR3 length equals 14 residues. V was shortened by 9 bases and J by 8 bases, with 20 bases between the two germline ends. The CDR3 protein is CARSSATPWEPQHF. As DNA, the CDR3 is TGTGCCAGGAGCTCAGCCACCCCTTGGGAGCCCCAGCATTTT.

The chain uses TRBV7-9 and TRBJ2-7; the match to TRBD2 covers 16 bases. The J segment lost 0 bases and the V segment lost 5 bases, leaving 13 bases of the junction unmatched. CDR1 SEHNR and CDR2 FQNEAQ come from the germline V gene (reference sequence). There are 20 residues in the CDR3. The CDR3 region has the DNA TGTGCCAGCAGCCGGAGCCCCGGGACTAGCGGGAGGGCCGTCTCCTACGAGCAGTACTTC. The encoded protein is CASSRSPGTSGRAVSYEQYF.

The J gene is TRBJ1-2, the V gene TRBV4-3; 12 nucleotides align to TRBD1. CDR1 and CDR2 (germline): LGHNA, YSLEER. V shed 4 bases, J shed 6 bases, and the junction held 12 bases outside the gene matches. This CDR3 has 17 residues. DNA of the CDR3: TGCGCCAGCAGCCCCACCCCGCCGGGACAGGGGGCAGATGGCTACACCTTC. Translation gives CASSPTPPGQGADGYTF.

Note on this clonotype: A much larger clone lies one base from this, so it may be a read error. The CDR3 DNA reads as TGTGCCAGCAGACTCCCCTCTGTCGTGGAGCTGTTTTTT. Translated, it gives CASRLPSVVELFF. The chain uses TRBV7-9 and TRBJ2-2; D is unresolved. This CDR3 has 13 amino acids. The V and J ends lost 6 bases and 10 bases respectively, with 15 bases between them. Germline loops: CDR1 SEHNR, CDR2 FQNEAQ (reference sequence).

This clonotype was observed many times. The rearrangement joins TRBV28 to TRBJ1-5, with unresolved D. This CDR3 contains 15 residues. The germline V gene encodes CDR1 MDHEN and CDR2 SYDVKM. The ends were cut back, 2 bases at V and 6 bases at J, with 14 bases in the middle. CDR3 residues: CASSLNSIKGQPQHF. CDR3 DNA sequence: TGTGCCAGCAGTTTAAACAGCATTAAGGGTCAGCCCCAGCATTTT.

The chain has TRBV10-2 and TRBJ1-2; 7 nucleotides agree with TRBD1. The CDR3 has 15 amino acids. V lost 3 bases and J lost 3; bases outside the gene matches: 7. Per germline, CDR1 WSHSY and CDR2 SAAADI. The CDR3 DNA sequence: TGCGCCAGCAGTGATCGCAAGGGGGCTGACTATGGCTACACCTTC. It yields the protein CASSDRKGADYGYTF.